These 29 T cell receptor beta chains came from one sample sequenced in a study of glioma-infiltrating T cells after dendritic cell vaccination. Method: immunoSEQ multiplex PCR; TCRdb's copy keeps in-frame clones and lacks some. The table records about 99,000 clones, 80% to 90% of them present only once. The material sequenced was blood, taken before dendritic cell vaccination. The receptor source for this set is a human donor with glioblastoma.

The V gene is TRBV7-9, the J gene TRBJ2-3; TRBD1 aligns across 11 bases. Germline CDR1 is SEHNR and CDR2 is FQNEAQ (reference sequence). Trimming took 2 bases from V and 1 from J; bases not matched to a gene: 2. The CDR3 is 16 residues long. CDR3 in DNA: TGTGCCAGCAGCTTACGGACAGGGGGCGGCACAGATACGCAGTATTTT. This encodes CASSLRTGGGTDTQYF.

The chain joins TRBV7-2 to TRBJ1-3; D is perhaps TRBD1 (6 bases). The CDR3 runs 15 residues. V lost 4 bases and J lost 0, with 10 bases in between. CDR1 and CDR2 from the germline V gene are SGHTA and FQGNSA. CDR3 amino acids: CASSWTDSSGNTIYF. In DNA, the CDR3 is TGTGCCAGCAGCTGGACAGATAGCTCTGGAAACACCATATATTTT.

This clone appeared once. This chain joins TRBV30 and TRBJ1-4; 8 positions match TRBD1. Germline CDR1 GTSNPN, CDR2 SVGIG (reference sequence). The CDR3 is 13 amino acids. The ends lost 2 bases at V and 7 bases at J; junction bases unmatched: 3. CDR3: CAWSWQGAEKLFF. For the CDR3, the DNA is TGTGCCTGGAGTTGGCAGGGGGCTGAAAAACTGTTTTTT.

The chain uses TRBV5-6 and TRBJ2-5; 7 bases are shared with TRBD1. Judging by the DNA end, TRBJ2-7 fits better; the J call may be wrong. The germline V gene encodes CDR1 SGHDT and CDR2 YYEEEE. The CDR3 has 14 residues. CDR3 DNA: TGTGCCAGCAGCTTTCCGGGACAGCACTACGAGCAGTACTTC. It translates to CASSFPGQHYEQYF.

In its sample, this clone was seen many times. The rearrangement uses TRBV19 and TRBJ2-1; the match to TRBD1 covers 11 bases. The CDR3 is 15 residues long. Trimming at V came to 1 base and at J to 6 bases, leaving 2 bases not matched to a gene. CDR1 is LNHDA and CDR2 is SQIVND in the germline V gene (reference sequence). The CDR3 protein is CASSIGGTGGNEQFF. The CDR3 DNA follows: TGTGCCAGTAGTATAGGGGGGACAGGGGGCAATGAGCAGTTCTTC.

This chain links TRBV7-2 with TRBJ2-1, with 7 positions matching TRBD2. Germline V gene sequence: CDR1 SGHTA, CDR2 FQGNSA. J gave up 5 bases and V 3 bases, and 4 bases lay outside the gene matches. CDR3 length: 14 amino acids. The CDR3 sequence: CASSFQRGDNEQFF. The CDR3 DNA reads TGTGCCAGCAGCTTTCAGCGGGGTGACAATGAGCAGTTCTTC.

This sequence joins TRBV4-1 and TRBJ2-6; 12 bases are a match to TRBD1. This CDR3 is built from 21 residues. J gave up 0 bases and V 0 bases, and 9 bases lay outside the gene matches. Germline V lookup: CDR1 MGHRA, CDR2 YSYEKL. CDR3 residues: CASSQDWTGTGGFSGANVLTF. In DNA form, the CDR3 reads TGCGCCAGCAGCCAAGATTGGACCGGGACAGGGGGCTTCTCTGGGGCCAACGTCCTGACTTTC.

CDR3 residues: CASRGQDTWGTDTQYF. The DNA of the CDR3 is TGTGCCAGCAGGGGACAGGATACTTGGGGCACAGATACGCAGTATTTT. The chain is built from TRBV2 and TRBJ2-3; the match to TRBD1 covers 8 bases. V dropped 6 bases and J dropped 1; count of bases not matched to a gene: 9. In germline, CDR1 is SNHLY, CDR2 FYNNEI. The CDR3 consists of 16 residues.

V usage is TRBV6-1 and J usage is TRBJ2-5; D unclear. The end of the DNA aligns better with TRBJ2-7, so the J call may be wrong. CDR3 length: 12 amino acids. From germline, CDR1 is MNHNS and CDR2 SASEGT. The CDR3 sequence is CASSVQIYEQYF. The CDR3 DNA sequence: TGTGCCAGCAGTGTACAGATCTACGAGCAGTACTTC.

The V gene is TRBV5-1, the J gene TRBJ2-1; possibly TRBD1 for D (5 bases). Trimming cost V 4 bases and J 2 bases, with 19 bases left between them. CDR1 is SGHRS and CDR2 is YFSETQ in the germline V gene. The CDR3 has 17 residues. CDR3 bases: TGCGCCAGCAGCCCCGATACAGGTTCCCTGACCTACAATGAGCAGTTCTTC. Protein sequence: CASSPDTGSLTYNEQFF.

The chain recombines TRBV5-1 with TRBJ2-1; 11 positions match TRBD2. V dropped 4 bases and J dropped 6; count of bases not matched to a gene: 12. Germline CDR1 is SGHRS and CDR2 is YFSETQ. The CDR3 spans 17 residues. The CDR3 region is CASSMPSGGSPINEQFF. CDR3 nucleotides: TGCGCCAGCAGCATGCCTAGCGGGGGGTCCCCGATCAATGAGCAGTTCTTC.

The rearrangement joins TRBV7-9 to TRBJ2-5, with D possibly being TRBD1 (6 bases). The germline V and J ends were trimmed by 5 bases and 5 bases, with 15 bases remaining between them. CDR1 SEHNR and CDR2 FQNEAQ come from the germline V gene (reference sequence). The CDR3 loop spans 14 amino acids. CDR3 DNA: TGTGCCAGCAGCGATGGGGCAGGGGCCGAGACCCAGTACTTC. It yields the protein CASSDGAGAETQYF.

In nucleotides, the CDR3 is TGTGCCAGCAGTTCCCCTAGGACCCCCCTACAGGGCGCTAGCACAGATACGCAGTATTTT. Amino acids: CASSSPRTPLQGASTDTQYF. This sequence joins TRBV27 and TRBJ2-3, with D possibly TRBD1 on 6 matching bases. The germline CDR1 and CDR2 sequences are MNHEY and SMNVEV (reference sequence). The CDR3 contains 20 residues. The V end was cut by 4 bases, the J end by 0 bases, with 26 bases between.

The chain employs TRBV30 and TRBJ1-1; D is possibly TRBD1 (5 bases). The ends were cut back, 3 bases at V and 4 bases at J, with 15 bases in the middle. Germline CDR1 GTSNPN, CDR2 SVGIG (reference sequence). The length of the CDR3 is 14 residues. The CDR3 loop reads CAWRITLGVTEAFF. The CDR3 DNA sequence: TGTGCCTGGAGGATTACCTTAGGGGTCACTGAAGCTTTCTTT.

The count of this clone is one. This chain links TRBV5-6 with TRBJ1-2; perhaps TRBD1 as D (5 bases). Germline V gene sequence: CDR1 SGHDT, CDR2 YYEEEE. V dropped 4 bases and J dropped 8 bases, with 21 bases sitting between them. The CDR3 contains 15 residues. The CDR3 loop is CASSPGVFNLVGYTF. The DNA of the CDR3 is TGTGCCAGCAGCCCGGGGGTCTTTAATCTGGTCGGCTACACCTTC.

V gene TRBV11-2 combines with J gene TRBJ2-5; 7 nucleotides agree with TRBD1. The germline gives CDR1 SGHAT, CDR2 FQNNGV. This CDR3 contains 13 residues. V lost 6 bases to trimming and J lost 3 bases; unmatched junction nucleotides: 4. The CDR3 loop is CASRMTGKETQYF. The DNA of the CDR3 is TGTGCCAGCAGGATGACAGGGAAAGAGACCCAGTACTTC.

Remarks on this clone: Different DNA sequences within this sample yield the same CDR3. The rearrangement joins TRBV4-1 to TRBJ1-1, with TRBD1 matching over 11 bases. The ends lost 3 bases at V and 1 base at J; junction bases unmatched: 4. There are 16 residues in the CDR3. In germline, CDR1 is MGHRA, CDR2 YSYEKL. DNA of the CDR3: TGCGCCAGCAGCCACGGACAGGGGGCTGGGAACACTGAAGCTTTCTTT. It codes for CASSHGQGAGNTEAFF.

This clone was counted only a few times. The chain links TRBV19 to TRBJ1-4, with a weak D call TRBD1 (6 bases). The V end was cut by 4 bases, the J end by 0 bases, with 15 bases between. Germline CDR1 is LNHDA and CDR2 is SQIVND (reference sequence). This CDR3 spans 17 amino acids. For the CDR3, the DNA is TGTGCCAGTAGTACCCTGTCGAGGACAGCAACTAATGAAAAACTGTTTTTT. Translation gives CASSTLSRTATNEKLFF. Using reference TRBV19 and TRBJ1-4 for the parts outside the CDR3, the full variable domain is DGGITQSPKYLFRKEGQNVTLSCEQNLNHDAMYWYRQDPGQGLRLIYYSQIVNDFQKGDIAEGYSVSREKKESFPLTVTSAQKNPTAFYLCASSTLSRTATNEKLFFGSGTQLSVL.

The chain couples TRBV30 to TRBJ1-6; D unclear. The CDR3 has 15 residues. The germline gives CDR1 GTSNPN, CDR2 SVGIG (reference sequence). Trimming took 1 base from V and 7 from J, leaving 14 bases between them. CDR3: CAWSDSVLGNSPLHF. CDR3 nucleotide sequence: TGTGCCTGGAGTGACAGTGTCCTTGGAAATTCACCCCTCCACTTT. Based on the CDR3 plus reference TRBV30 and TRBJ1-6, the full variable domain is SQTIHQWPATLVQPVGSPLSLECTVEGTSNPNLYWYRQAAGRGLQLLFYSVGIGQISSEVPQNLSASRPQDRQFILSSKKLLLSDSGFYLCAWSDSVLGNSPLHFGNGTRLTVT.

The chain joins TRBV14 to TRBJ2-2; 10 bases agree with TRBD1. CDR3 size: 20 residues. Germline V gene lookup returns CDR1 SGHDN and CDR2 FVKESK. The V gene end was trimmed by 0 bases and the J gene end by 0 bases; junction bases not matched to a gene: 10. The CDR3 spells CASSQDPRTGGFANTGELFF. In nucleotides, the CDR3 is TGTGCCAGCAGCCAAGATCCCCGGACAGGGGGTTTCGCGAACACCGGGGAGCTGTTTTTT.

This clone appeared a few times. The rearrangement links TRBV10-3 to TRBJ2-1; 9 bases agree with TRBD2. The CDR3 is 15 residues long. From germline, CDR1 is ENHRY and CDR2 SYGVKD. Losses at the gene ends were 6 bases for V and 9 bases for J; bases not matched to a gene: 12. The CDR3 loop reads CAISYDMRGGGEQFF. CDR3 bases: TGTGCCATCAGCTACGACATGCGGGGGGGTGGTGAGCAGTTCTTC.

This clone occurred once. The chain combines TRBV6-6 with TRBJ2-5; D is unresolved. CDR1 MNHNY and CDR2 SVGAGI come from the germline V gene (reference sequence). The CDR3 consists of 13 residues. Trimming removed 2 bases at V and 5 bases at J, with 9 bases between. The DNA for the CDR3 is TGTGCCAGCAGTTACCCAGTCGGGGAGACCCAGTACTTC. This encodes CASSYPVGETQYF.

V usage is TRBV6-5 and J usage is TRBJ2-7; D perhaps matches TRBD1 (6 bases). This CDR3 region has 14 residues. Trimming left V 2 bases short and J 3 bases short, with 11 bases between. Germline V CDR1 and CDR2: MNHEY, SVGAGI. For the CDR3, the DNA is TGTGCCAGCAGTTACCTCAGGGGAGACTACGAGCAGTACTTC. The encoded protein is CASSYLRGDYEQYF.

This clone was seen ten or more times. The chain is built from TRBV9 and TRBJ1-1; D is unresolved. This CDR3 has 13 residues. Germline V CDR1 and CDR2: SGDLS, YYNGEE. V lost 0 bases, J lost 1 base, and 4 bases lay in between. CDR3 sequence reads: CASSVDRNTEAFF. The CDR3 nucleotides are TGTGCCAGCAGCGTAGACAGGAACACTGAAGCTTTCTTT.

The chain combines TRBV19 with TRBJ1-1, with unresolved D. CDR3 size: 14 residues. Between the trimmed V and J ends, which lost 6 bases and 0 bases, there was a span of 11 bases. Germline V lookup: CDR1 LNHDA, CDR2 SQIVND (reference sequence). The CDR3 region has the DNA TGTGCCAGTAGGATGGGAGGGATGAACACTGAAGCTTTCTTT. Translated, it gives CASRMGGMNTEAFF.

V and J are TRBV30 and TRBJ2-4; tentatively, D is TRBD1 (5 bases). Trimming stripped 0 bases from V and 4 bases from J, with 7 bases between. The CDR3 runs to 13 residues. Germline values: CDR1 GTSNPN, CDR2 SVGIG (reference sequence). The CDR3 here is CAWSVPGKNIQYF. CDR3 nucleotides: TGTGCCTGGAGTGTACCAGGGAAAAACATTCAGTACTTC.

This chain joins TRBV5-1 and TRBJ2-5; the D is unclear. CDR1 is SGHRS and CDR2 is YFSETQ in the germline V gene. Trimming took off 0 bases at V and 7 bases at J, with 13 bases between the two ends. The CDR3 has 14 amino acids. CDR3 nucleotide sequence: TGCGCCAGCAGCTTGGCAGACAAGTCTGCGACCCAGTACTTC. Residues: CASSLADKSATQYF.

The chain carries TRBV11-3 and TRBJ1-2; no definite D call. CDR3 length: 13 amino acids. The V gene's germline CDR1 is SGHNT and CDR2 YENEEA. V was cut by 8 bases and J by 7 bases, with 17 bases left in between. CDR3 region: CASSDGLGVGYTF. The CDR3 nucleotides are TGTGCCAGCTCCGACGGCCTAGGTGTTGGCTACACCTTC.

This chain links TRBV10-3 with TRBJ2-2; TRBD1 matches at 9 bases. This CDR3 comprises 15 residues. Unmatched junction bases numbered 2, after V lost 6 bases and J lost 0 bases. The germline V gene encodes CDR1 ENHRY and CDR2 SYGVKD. In DNA, the CDR3 is TGTGCCATCAGAAGGACAGGGGCGAACACCGGGGAGCTGTTTTTT. This gives the protein CAIRRTGANTGELFF.